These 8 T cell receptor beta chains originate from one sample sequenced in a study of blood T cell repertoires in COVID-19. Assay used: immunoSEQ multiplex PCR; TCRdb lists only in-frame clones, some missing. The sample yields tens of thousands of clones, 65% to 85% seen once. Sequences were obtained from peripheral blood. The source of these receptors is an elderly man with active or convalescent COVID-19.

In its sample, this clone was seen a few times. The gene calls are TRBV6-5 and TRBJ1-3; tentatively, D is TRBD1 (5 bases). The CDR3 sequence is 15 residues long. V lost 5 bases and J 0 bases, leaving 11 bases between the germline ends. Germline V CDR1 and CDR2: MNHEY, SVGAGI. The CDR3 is CASSLGGYSGNTIYF. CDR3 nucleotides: TGTGCCAGCAGTCTGGGGGGGTACTCTGGAAACACCATATATTTT.

CDR3 nucleotide sequence: TGTGCCAGCACCCGGACTAGCGGGGGGGATTACGAGCAGTACTTC. Amino acid sequence: CASTRTSGGDYEQYF. The rearrangement joins TRBV28 to TRBJ2-7, with 15 bases that match TRBD2. With V trimmed by 7 bases and J by 4 bases, 5 bases remained unmatched. Germline loops: CDR1 MDHEN, CDR2 SYDVKM. The CDR3 sequence is 15 residues long.

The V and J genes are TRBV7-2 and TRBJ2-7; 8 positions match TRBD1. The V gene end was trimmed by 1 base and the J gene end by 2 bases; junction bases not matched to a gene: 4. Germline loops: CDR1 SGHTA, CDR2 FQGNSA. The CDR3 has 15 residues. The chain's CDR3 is CASSLVTGVAYEQYF. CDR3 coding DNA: TGTGCCAGCAGCTTAGTGACAGGGGTGGCCTACGAGCAGTACTTC. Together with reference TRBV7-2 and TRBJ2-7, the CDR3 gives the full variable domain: GAGVSQSPSNKVTEKGKDVELRCDPISGHTALYWYRQSLGQGLEFLIYFQGNSAPDKSGLPSDRFSAERTGGSVSTLTIQRTQQEDSAVYLCASSLVTGVAYEQYFGPGTRLTVT.

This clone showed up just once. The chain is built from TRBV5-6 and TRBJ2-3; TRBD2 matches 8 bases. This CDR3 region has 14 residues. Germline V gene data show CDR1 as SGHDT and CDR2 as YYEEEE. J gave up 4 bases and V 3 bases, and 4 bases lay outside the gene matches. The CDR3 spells CASSSGLAPDTQYF. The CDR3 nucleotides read TGTGCCAGCAGCTCCGGACTAGCTCCAGATACGCAGTATTTT.

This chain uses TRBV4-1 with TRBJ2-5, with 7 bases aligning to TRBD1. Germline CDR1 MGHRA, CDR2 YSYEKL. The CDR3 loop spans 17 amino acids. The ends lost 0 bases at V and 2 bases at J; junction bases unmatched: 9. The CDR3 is CASSQDPGRGSQETQYF. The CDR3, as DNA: TGCGCCAGCAGCCAAGACCCCGGCAGGGGGAGTCAAGAGACCCAGTACTTC.

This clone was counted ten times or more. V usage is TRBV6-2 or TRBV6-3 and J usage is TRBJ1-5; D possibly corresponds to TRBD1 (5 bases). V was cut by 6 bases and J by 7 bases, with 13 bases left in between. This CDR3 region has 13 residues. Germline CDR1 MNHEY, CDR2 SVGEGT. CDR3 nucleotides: TGTGCCAGCAGCTTCCTCCAGGGACAGCCCCAGCATTTT. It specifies CASSFLQGQPQHF.

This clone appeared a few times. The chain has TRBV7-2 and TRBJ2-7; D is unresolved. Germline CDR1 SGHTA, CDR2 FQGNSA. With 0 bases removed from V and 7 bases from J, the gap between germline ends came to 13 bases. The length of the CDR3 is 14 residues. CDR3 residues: CASSLASFRGEQYF. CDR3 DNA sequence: TGTGCCAGCAGCTTAGCCAGTTTCCGAGGTGAGCAGTACTTC. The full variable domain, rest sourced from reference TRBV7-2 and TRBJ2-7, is GAGVSQSPSNKVTEKGKDVELRCDPISGHTALYWYRQSLGQGLEFLIYFQGNSAPDKSGLPSDRFSAERTGGSVSTLTIQRTQQEDSAVYLCASSLASFRGEQYFGPGTRLTVT.

The DNA for the CDR3 is TGTGCCAGCAGTGAATGGGGGACAGGGACCGGACTGGGTGAGCAGTATTTT. Translating gives CASSEWGTGTGLGEQYF. The chain employs TRBV2 and TRBJ2-3; TRBD1 matches 9 bases. Unmatched junction bases numbered 17, after V lost 2 bases and J lost 11 bases. CDR1 is SNHLY and CDR2 is FYNNEI in the germline V gene. The length of the CDR3 is 17 residues.